The entry that follows covers one T cell receptor (beta chain) sequence. Its matching antigen is unknown. The record originates from a study of CD8 T cells in Susac syndrome. Study-level points and caveats: Total CD8+ repertoires held sixteen Susac-specific public clones, while CD8+ TEMRA repertoires held roughly five.

Sequencing of TCR beta, carried out with a high-throughput approach, was applied to CD8+ and CD4+ T cells from the blood. Negative isolation was used for CD8+ and CD4+ T cells and FACS enrichment for TEMRA cells. It was with random hexamers that roughly 0.45 to 1 ug RNA was reverse transcribed. It was immunoSEQ multiplex PCR that amplified TCR beta CDR3 across 54 Vbeta and 13 Jbeta. In TCRdb, the immunoSEQ multiplex PCR reads were re-called with MiXCR into one record per CDR3 protein. The sample lists about 80,000 distinct CDR3 sequences; 90% to 95% were seen once. This CDR3 contains 20 residues. Germline assignment: CDR1 LGHNA and CDR2 YNFKEQ. The trim removed 0 bases at V and 10 bases at J, leaving 15 bases unmatched.

The sequenced material came from CD8+ T cells from PBMCs. This clonotype originated in a human donor with Susac syndrome. This rearrangement joins TRBV4-2 to TRBJ2-2; 15 nucleotides align to TRBD2. This chain's CDR3 is CASSQELGPGLAGGSEELFF. In DNA form, the CDR3 reads TGTGCCAGCAGCCAAGAGTTGGGGCCGGGACTAGCGGGAGGTTCGGAGGAGCTGTTTTTT.